The present T cell receptor beta chain was sequenced within a study of blood T cell repertoires in COVID-19. In the authors' methods: By means of reference gene primer amplification, nucleated cell counts were estimated. Some clones are missing from TCRdb's copy, which holds only in-frame ones; the method was immunoSEQ multiplex PCR. V, J and clone size derive from that table, while D and trimming were established from the DNA sequence. The table has some 370,000 clones, approximately 87% seen once. Concerning this clone: Other DNA sequences in the sample encode the same CDR3.

The V end lost 2 bases, the J end lost 4 bases, and 8 bases lay between the germline ends. The CDR3 totals 13 residues. From germline, CDR1 is MDHEN and CDR2 SYDVKM. What was sequenced was peripheral blood. The rearrangement uses TRBV28 and TRBJ1-2; D ambiguous. The clonotype was recovered from a woman aged 25-40 years with COVID-19, enrolled during active disease. CDR3 in DNA: TGTGCCAGCAGTTTAGGACGGGGCTATGGCTACACCTTC. Amino acid sequence: CASSLGRGYGYTF.